This T cell receptor beta chain was sequenced for a study of shared clonotypes between healthy human individuals. General study points: Clonotype sharing among donors was expected to depend on sequencing depth.

Comments on this clone: Antigen specificity is unknown.

The material for each subset, its genomic DNA, was split evenly across several immunoSEQ plates. For unsorted PBMC, 300 ng DNA per replicate equaled tens of thousands of T cell genomes. The protocol was immunoSEQ multiplex PCR, while the TCRdb copy is restricted to in-frame clones and leaves out a portion. The repertoire holds hundreds of thousands of clones, with around 78% as singletons. Input material: PBMCs. This TCR was recovered from a woman aged 40 to 50 in good health. Some clones in this sample may be carry-over from other donors' samples.

The CDR3 DNA reads as TGTGCCAGCAGTTACGGACAGGGGGCTAATGGCTACACCTTC. Its protein product is CASSYGQGANGYTF. This chain links TRBV6-6 with TRBJ1-2; 11 nucleotides match TRBD1. Trimming took 2 bases from V and 6 from J; bases not matched to a gene: 2. Germline V gene data show CDR1 as MNHNY and CDR2 as SVGAGI (reference sequence). There are 14 residues in the CDR3.